The clone carrying this TCR beta chain was observed at least ten times. What it recognizes is unknown. The data originate from a study of molecular identifiers for immune sequencing clone quantification. Study outcomes and limitations: Jurkat TCR RNA from one cell was spiked into about a million naive cells, and it was reportedly detectable there.

One entry per CDR3 protein results from TCRdb running MiXCR on the PCR reads. Among about 640,000 distinct CDR3 sequences listed, 20% were seen once. Germline CDR1 is LGHDT and CDR2 is YNNKEL (reference sequence). The CDR3 spans 17 residues. The ends were cut back, 0 bases at V and 1 base at J, with 15 bases in the middle. This sequence was found in a human donor in good health. Some libraries in this study had Jurkat cell RNA spiked in. The chain carries TRBV3-1 and TRBJ1-1, with D tentatively TRBD1 (5 bases). The sequencing sample was made of naive CD8+ T cells from blood, with Jurkat cell RNA spiked in. The subset here: FACS-sorted CD8+CD4-CCR7+CD45RA+ naive T cells. The CDR3 reads CASSQDGAGWGNTEAFF. The CDR3 region has the DNA TGTGCCAGCAGCCAAGATGGGGCTGGGTGGGGGAACACTGAAGCTTTCTTT.